This passage covers 9 T cell receptor beta chains from one sample sequenced in a study of immune heterogeneity within non-small cell lung tumors. Multiplex PCR with 32 V and 13 J primers amplified TCR beta CDR3. MiXCR was run by TCRdb on the multiplex PCR reads, yielding one entry per CDR3 protein. This sample carries roughly 15,000 distinct CDR3 sequences, 30% of them seen once, and the ten largest clones take 12% to 15%. The template consisted of bulk tumor genomic DNA, with 600 ng used per sample. Surgery yielded several widely spaced biopsies per primary tumor. The patients were newly diagnosed with non-small cell lung cancer, had not been treated, and had curative surgery. Sequenced material: lung tumor tissue. Receptors originate from a woman in her 50s with non-small cell lung cancer.

This sequence joins TRBV10-3 and TRBJ1-6, with D hard to call. The CDR3 contains 15 residues. CDR1 and CDR2 (germline): ENHRY, SYGVKD. Trimming took off 10 bases at V and 0 bases at J, with 13 bases between the two ends. Here the CDR3 DNA reads TGTGCCACCACCCCCAGGAGCTCCTATAATTCACCCCTCCACTTT. Translation gives CATTPRSSYNSPLHF.

This chain uses TRBV28 with TRBJ2-2, with D perhaps TRBD2 (6 bases). In germline, CDR1 is MDHEN, CDR2 SYDVKM. The CDR3 loop spans 14 amino acids. V lost 9 bases, J lost 6 bases, and 17 bases lay in between. CDR3 in DNA: TGTGCCAGTAAGGCGAACGGGGGTGCCGGGGAGCTGTTTTTT. It translates to CASKANGGAGELFF.

Ten or more counts support this clonotype. The V gene is TRBV12-3 or TRBV12-4, the J gene TRBJ2-1; a possible D gene is TRBD2 (5 bases). With 6 bases removed from V and 5 bases from J, the gap between germline ends came to 11 bases. The CDR3 spans 13 residues. The CDR3 loop reads CASSPDGDNEQFF. The CDR3 nucleotides are TGTGCCAGCAGCCCGGACGGGGACAATGAGCAGTTCTTC.

The V call is TRBV6-4, the J call TRBJ2-7; D possibly corresponds to TRBD2 (6 bases). This CDR3 has 20 amino acids. Trimming stripped 0 bases from V and 4 bases from J, with 28 bases between. Germline CDR1 is MRHNA and CDR2 is SNTAGT. The CDR3 coding sequence is TGTGCCAGCAGTGACTCGACATCCATCGGGGGAGTTATCCCCTCTTACGAGCAGTACTTC. It codes for CASSDSTSIGGVIPSYEQYF.

This clonotype qualifies as medium-sized. The chain has TRBV18 and TRBJ2-7; D remains ambiguous. The CDR3 has 14 amino acids. V lost 6 bases, J lost 3 bases, and 15 bases lay in between. Germline CDR1 and CDR2: KGHSH and LQKENI. The CDR3 region is CASSTGSGFYEQYF. Here the CDR3 DNA reads TGTGCCAGCTCGACCGGGTCCGGGTTCTACGAGCAGTACTTC.

This clonotype was seen a few times. This may be a read error, as it is one base from a much larger clone. The genes are TRBV6-1 and TRBJ1-1; D is perhaps TRBD1 (6 bases). The V end lost 4 bases, the J end lost 6 bases, and 21 bases lay between the germline ends. The CDR3 has 16 residues. Germline V gene sequence: CDR1 MNHNS, CDR2 SASEGT. This CDR3 reads CASSGFRGGSWAEAFF. CDR3 bases: TGTGCCAGCAGTGGGTTTAGGGGGGGCTCGTGGGCTGAAGCTTTCTTT.

This clonotype was picked up many times. The chain carries TRBV28 and TRBJ1-2; weak D call: TRBD1 (6 bases). Germline lookup yields CDR1 MDHEN and CDR2 SYDVKM. The CDR3 loop spans 16 amino acids. The V gene lost 6 bases and the J gene lost 0 bases, with 17 bases spanning the gap. Here the CDR3 reads CASRRGGQGSNYGYTF. In DNA, the CDR3 is TGTGCCAGCAGGAGGGGAGGCCAGGGGTCTAACTATGGCTACACCTTC.

This clonotype was seen many times. The V and J genes are TRBV7-8 and TRBJ2-5; D unresolved. The V gene's germline CDR1 is SGHVS and CDR2 FQNEAQ. V lost 5 bases, J lost 7 bases, and 14 bases lay in between. CDR3 length: 13 residues. DNA of the CDR3: TGTGCCAGCAGCCCTGACTCCCCGGGGACCCAGTACTTC. Translated: CASSPDSPGTQYF.

The chain combines TRBV28 with TRBJ1-5; D remains ambiguous. The germline V gene encodes CDR1 MDHEN and CDR2 SYDVKM. The CDR3 spans 16 residues. V shed 4 bases and J shed 1 base, with 14 bases lying between them. For the CDR3, the DNA is TGTGCCAGCAGTTCCATAGACGGGTGGAGCAATCAGCCCCAGCATTTT. This encodes CASSSIDGWSNQPQHF. The whole variable domain, filled in from reference TRBV28 and TRBJ1-5, reads DVKVTQSSRYLVKRTGEKVFLECVQDMDHENMFWYRQDPGLGLRLIYFSYDVKMKEKGDIPEGYSVSREKKERFSLILESASTNQTSMYLCASSSIDGWSNQPQHFGDGTRLSIL.